These 8 T cell receptor beta chains were sequenced from one sample in a study of T-cell memory formation after mild COVID-19. From the 5' RACE reads, TCRdb called clonotypes with MiXCR, one entry per CDR3 protein. The sample carries under 450,000 distinct CDR3 sequences, approximately 15% recorded once. Material: PBMCs or a T cell subset sorted from them (not recorded which). These receptors were taken from a man younger than 35 who had mild COVID-19 (a few samples of this study predate the infection). Cell type and time point are not known.

This clonotype has more than one count but fewer than ten. The genes are TRBV20-1 and TRBJ2-5, with TRBD1 matching over 10 bases. After removal of 2 bases from V and 5 bases from J, the junction contained 11 bases not matched to a gene. Germline V gene data show CDR1 as DFQATT and CDR2 as SNEGSKA (reference sequence). The CDR3 is made up of 16 amino acids. This CDR3 reads CSARPRQGAGVETQYF. The CDR3 region has the DNA TGCAGTGCTAGACCCCGACAGGGGGCCGGGGTGGAGACCCAGTACTTC.

This CDR3 is CASSPGHQGAYEQYF. The CDR3 DNA reads TGTGCCAGCAGTCCGGGACACCAAGGAGCCTACGAGCAGTACTTC. The J gene is TRBJ2-7, the V gene TRBV11-2; a possible D gene is TRBD1 (6 bases). This CDR3 comprises 15 residues. Trimming stripped 6 bases from V and 2 bases from J, with 17 bases between. The V gene's germline CDR1 is SGHAT and CDR2 FQNNGV.

This clonotype occurred a few times. The chain joins TRBV6-4 to TRBJ2-3; D may be TRBD1 (7 bases). In germline, CDR1 is MRHNA, CDR2 SNTAGT. This CDR3 has 15 amino acids. With 3 bases removed from V and 3 bases from J, the gap between germline ends came to 13 bases. CDR3 residues: CASSDLPGGTDTQYF. The CDR3, as DNA: TGTGCCAGCAGTGATCTTCCAGGGGGGACAGATACGCAGTATTTT.

This clonotype was counted at least ten times. The chain uses TRBV28 and TRBJ2-4; D is possibly TRBD2 (5 bases). V was shortened by 1 base and J by 5 bases, with 12 bases between the two germline ends. The CDR3 covers 15 residues. From germline, CDR1 is MDHEN and CDR2 SYDVKM. The CDR3 region is CASSLSAGIQNIQYF. The CDR3 coding sequence is TGTGCCAGCAGTTTATCGGCCGGGATCCAAAACATTCAGTACTTC. Supplemented by reference TRBV28 and TRBJ2-4, the full variable domain reads DVKVTQSSRYLVKRTGEKVFLECVQDMDHENMFWYRQDPGLGLRLIYFSYDVKMKEKGDIPEGYSVSREKKERFSLILESASTNQTSMYLCASSLSAGIQNIQYFGAGTRLSVL.

The genes are TRBV10-3 and TRBJ2-3, with TRBD1 identical over 9 bases. This CDR3 has 18 amino acids. V shed 6 bases and J 2 bases; nucleotides not matched to a gene: 15. Germline V lookup: CDR1 ENHRY, CDR2 SYGVKD. CDR3 amino acids: CAISAGQGPRSHTDTQYF. As DNA, the CDR3 is TGTGCCATCAGCGCGGGACAGGGTCCCCGATCTCACACAGATACGCAGTATTTT.

The table lists this clonotype with many counts. The chain is built from TRBV7-9 and TRBJ2-4, with D perhaps TRBD1 (5 bases). CDR1 is SEHNR, CDR2 FQNEAQ, per germline (reference sequence). V gave up 2 bases and J gave up 10 bases, with 12 bases separating them. The CDR3 runs to 13 residues. CDR3 bases: TGTGCCAGCAGCTTAACAGGAAATGATATTCAGTACTTC. It specifies CASSLTGNDIQYF.

This clonotype turned up a few times. The chain combines TRBV6-6 with TRBJ2-3, with D perhaps matching TRBD1 or TRBD2 (5 bases each). V was trimmed by 4 bases and J by 4 bases, leaving 12 bases between them. Germline V gene lookup returns CDR1 MNHNY and CDR2 SVGAGI (reference sequence). The CDR3 consists of 14 residues. This chain's CDR3 is CASSSNRGPDTQYF. CDR3 DNA: TGTGCCAGCAGTTCGAATCGGGGCCCAGATACGCAGTATTTT.

There are many counts of this clonotype. The chain recombines TRBV5-1 with TRBJ2-1; 11 positions match TRBD2. Trimming took 7 bases from V and 4 from J; bases not matched to a gene: 7. Germline lookup yields CDR1 SGHRS and CDR2 YFSETQ. This CDR3 is built from 15 residues. The CDR3 DNA reads TGCGCCAGCGGCATACTAGCGGGGGATTACAATGAGCAGTTCTTC. This encodes CASGILAGDYNEQFF.